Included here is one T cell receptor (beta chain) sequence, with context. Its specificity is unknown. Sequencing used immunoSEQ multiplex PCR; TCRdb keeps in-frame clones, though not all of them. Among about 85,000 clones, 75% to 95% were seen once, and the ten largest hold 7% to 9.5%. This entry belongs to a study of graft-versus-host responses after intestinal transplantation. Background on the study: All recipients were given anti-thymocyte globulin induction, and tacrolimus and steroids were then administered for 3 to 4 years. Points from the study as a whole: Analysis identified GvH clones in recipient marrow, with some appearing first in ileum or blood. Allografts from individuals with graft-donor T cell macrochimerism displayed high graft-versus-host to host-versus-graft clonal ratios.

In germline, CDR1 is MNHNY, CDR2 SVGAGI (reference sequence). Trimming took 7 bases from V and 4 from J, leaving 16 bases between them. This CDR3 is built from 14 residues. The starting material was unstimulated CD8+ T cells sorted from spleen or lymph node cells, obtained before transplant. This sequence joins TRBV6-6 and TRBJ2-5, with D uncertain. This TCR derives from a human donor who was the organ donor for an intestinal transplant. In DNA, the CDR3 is TGTGCCAGCACCCCGGGTCGTTTTGGAGAGACCCAGTACTTC. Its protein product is CASTPGRFGETQYF.